The present T cell receptor beta chain was sequenced within a study of blood T cell repertoires in COVID-19. Sequenced by immunoSEQ multiplex PCR; TCRdb stores in-frame clones only, minus some. The sample contains some 120,000 clones, about 87% of which appear only once. Germline lookup yields CDR1 LGHDT and CDR2 YNNKEL (reference sequence). The CDR3 spans 15 residues. V was cut by 1 base and J by 2 bases, with 12 bases left in between. The rearrangement uses TRBV3-1 (or the pseudogene TRBV3-2) and TRBJ2-7; D is unclear. Sequenced sample: peripheral blood. This sequence originates from a woman in her fifties or sixties with acute or convalescent COVID-19. The chain's CDR3 is CASSQGAIETYEQYF. CDR3 sequence (DNA): TGTGCCAGCAGCCAAGGGGCCATAGAGACCTACGAGCAGTACTTC.